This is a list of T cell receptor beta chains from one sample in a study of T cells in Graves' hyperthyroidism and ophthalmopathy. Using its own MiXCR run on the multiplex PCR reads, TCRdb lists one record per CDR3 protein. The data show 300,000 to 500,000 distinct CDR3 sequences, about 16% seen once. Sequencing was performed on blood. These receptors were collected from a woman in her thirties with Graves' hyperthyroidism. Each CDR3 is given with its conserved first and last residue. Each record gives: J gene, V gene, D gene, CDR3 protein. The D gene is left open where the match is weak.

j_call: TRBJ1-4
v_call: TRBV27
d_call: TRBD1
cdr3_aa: CASSLWGRGDEKLFF

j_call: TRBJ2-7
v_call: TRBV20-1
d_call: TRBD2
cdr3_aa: CSASLAGLSYEQYF

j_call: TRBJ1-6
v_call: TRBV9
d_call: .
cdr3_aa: CASSLRQSSYNSPLHF

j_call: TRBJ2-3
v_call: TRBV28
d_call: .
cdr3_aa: CASSTHGTQYF

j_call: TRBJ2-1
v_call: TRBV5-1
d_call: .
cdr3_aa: CASSILNRGGPNEQFF

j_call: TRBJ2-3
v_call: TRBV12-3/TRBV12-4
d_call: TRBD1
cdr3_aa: CASSLWDRGTDTQYF

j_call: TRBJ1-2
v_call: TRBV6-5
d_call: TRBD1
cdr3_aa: CASSLMTGSNYGYTF

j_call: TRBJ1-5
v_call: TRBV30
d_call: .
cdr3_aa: CAWSLVLNYQPQHF

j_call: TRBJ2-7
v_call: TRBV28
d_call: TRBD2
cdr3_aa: CASSLTHRGVGTSGSSAYEQYF

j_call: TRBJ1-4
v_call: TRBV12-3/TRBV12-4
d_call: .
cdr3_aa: CASSLWSREGKLFF

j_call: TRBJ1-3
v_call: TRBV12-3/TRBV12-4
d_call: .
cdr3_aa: CASSFDSGRNTIYF

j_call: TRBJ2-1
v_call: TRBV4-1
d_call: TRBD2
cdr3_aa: CASSPPILAGGSYNEQFF

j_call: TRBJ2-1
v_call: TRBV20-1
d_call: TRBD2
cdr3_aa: CSARLGRANEQFF

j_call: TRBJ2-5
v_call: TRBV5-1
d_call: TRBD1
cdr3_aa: CASSLTGTGRVETQYF

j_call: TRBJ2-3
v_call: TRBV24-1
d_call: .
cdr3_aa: CATSDPGVSPDTQYF

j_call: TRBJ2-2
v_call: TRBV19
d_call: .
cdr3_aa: CASRILFSAKLKQTNTGELFF

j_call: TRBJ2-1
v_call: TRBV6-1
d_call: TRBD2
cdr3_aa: CASTGLAGGPFLDEQFF

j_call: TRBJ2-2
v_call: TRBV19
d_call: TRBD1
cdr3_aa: CASSIRTGTGTGELFF